The entry below describes one TCR beta chain. Its antigen remains unknown. Other DNA sequences in the sample encode the same CDR3. The V gene's germline CDR1 is SGDLS and CDR2 YYNGEE. The V end lost 0 bases, the J end lost 4 bases, and 7 bases lay between the germline ends. The CDR3 runs 14 residues. These data come from a study of shared clonotypes between healthy human individuals. Execution of the assay was at deep level. Generated by immunoSEQ multiplex PCR, the TCRdb table keeps only in-frame clones and is missing some. Here the sample spans 1,500,000 or so clones, about 98.5% being singletons. Study observations and caveats: What naive subsets generally showed was a larger estimated richness than memory subsets showed.

A CD45RA+ naive subset and a CD45RA-negative memory subset were split from CD4+ cells. This sequence was found in a man aged 25 to 45 in good health. Specimen: naive CD4+ T cells sorted from blood. Subset indicated: CD45RA+ positively selected. V gene TRBV9 combines with J gene TRBJ2-2, with D perhaps matching TRBD2 (6 bases). The CDR3 DNA follows: TGTGCCAGCAGCGTAGTAGCGGCCACCGGGGAGCTGTTTTTT. Its translation is CASSVVAATGELFF. The entire variable domain, with the rest obtained from reference TRBV9 and TRBJ2-2, is as follows: DSGVTQTPKHLITATGQRVTLRCSPRSGDLSVYWYQQSLDQGLQFLIQYYNGEERAKGNILERFSAQQFPDLHSELNLSSLELGDSALYFCASSVVAATGELFFGEGSRLTVL.